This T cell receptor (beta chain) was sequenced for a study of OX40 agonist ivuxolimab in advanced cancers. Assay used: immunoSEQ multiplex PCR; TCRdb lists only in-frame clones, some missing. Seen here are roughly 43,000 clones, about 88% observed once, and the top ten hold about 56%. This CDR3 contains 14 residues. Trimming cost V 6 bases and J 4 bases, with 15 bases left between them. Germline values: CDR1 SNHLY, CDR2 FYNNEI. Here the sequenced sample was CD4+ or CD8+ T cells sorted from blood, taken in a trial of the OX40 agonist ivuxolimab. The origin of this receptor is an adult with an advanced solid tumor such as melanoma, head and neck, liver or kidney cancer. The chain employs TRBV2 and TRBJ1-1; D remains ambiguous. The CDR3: CASREPLEGTEAFF. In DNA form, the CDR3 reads TGTGCCAGCAGGGAACCCCTGGAGGGCACTGAAGCTTTCTTT.